This T cell receptor beta chain emerged from a study of identical twins. This clonotype has just a few counts. What it binds is not known. The authors used template switching to add a universal primer site and gave cDNA unique molecular identifiers. MiXCR, run by TCRdb on the 5' RACE reads, gives a single entry per CDR3 protein. This table holds just under 550,000 distinct CDR3 sequences, 15% found once. The J segment lost 1 base and the V segment lost 3 bases, leaving 18 bases of the junction unmatched. Germline assignment: CDR1 LNHDA and CDR2 SQIVND (reference sequence). The CDR3 runs to 21 residues. Findings and limits, study-wide: The study found that models underestimated out-of-frame TCR alpha sharing in monozygotic twins.

This sample was shared with a second study, whose subject was yellow fever vaccine responses in identical twins. From that second work: Vaccine T cell responses of twins reportedly seemed partly convergent and partly personalized.

The sample consisted of CD4+ T cells sorted from blood. The chain uses TRBV19 and TRBJ2-3; TRBD2 aligns across 11 bases. This TCR derives from a woman between 18 and 30 years old in good health. The DNA for the CDR3 is TGTGCCAGTAGTATCATGGGTAGCGGGAGGGCTAGCAGCCCCCGCACAGATACGCAGTATTTT. Protein sequence: CASSIMGSGRASSPRTDTQYF.